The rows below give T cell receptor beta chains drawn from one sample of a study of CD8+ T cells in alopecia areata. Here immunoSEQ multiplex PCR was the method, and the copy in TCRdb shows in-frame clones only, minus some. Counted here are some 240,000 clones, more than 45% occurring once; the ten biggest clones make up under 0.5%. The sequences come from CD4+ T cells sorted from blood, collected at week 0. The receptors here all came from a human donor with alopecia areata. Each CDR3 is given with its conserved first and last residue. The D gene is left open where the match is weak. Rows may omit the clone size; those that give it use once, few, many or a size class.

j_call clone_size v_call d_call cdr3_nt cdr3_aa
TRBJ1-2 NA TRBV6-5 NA TGTGCCAGCAGTGAAGTTACCGGCTACACCTTC CASSEVTGYTF
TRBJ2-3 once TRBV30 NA TGTGCCTGGAGCCGGGACTGGACAGATACGCAGTATTTT CAWSRDWTDTQYF
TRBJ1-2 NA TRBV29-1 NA TGCAGCGTTGATATGGGGGGCGCAGGCCATGGCTACACCTTC CSVDMGGAGHGYTF
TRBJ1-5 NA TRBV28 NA TGTGCCAGCAGTGCCGACGGGAATCAGCCCCAGCATTTT CASSADGNQPQHF
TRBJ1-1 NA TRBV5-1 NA TGCGCCAGCAGCGGGGGTATGAACACTGAAGCTTTCTTT CASSGGMNTEAFF
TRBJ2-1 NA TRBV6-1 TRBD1 TGTGCCAGCAGTCACAGGGGGAGTGCTGAGCAGTTCTTC CASSHRGSAEQFF
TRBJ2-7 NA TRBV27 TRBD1 TGTGCCAGCAGTCCAGACAGGGGATACGAGCAGTACTTC CASSPDRGYEQYF
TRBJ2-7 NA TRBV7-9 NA TGTGCCAGCAGCTTAGGATTCGTAGCGGACTCCTACGAGCAGTACTTC CASSLGFVADSYEQYF
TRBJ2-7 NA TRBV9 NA TGTGCCAGCAGCGTAGGACTTAACTCCTACGAGCAGTACTTC CASSVGLNSYEQYF
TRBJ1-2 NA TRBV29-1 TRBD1 TGCAGCGTTGCTGGACAGGGTCGTCGAGGCTACACCTTC CSVAGQGRRGYTF
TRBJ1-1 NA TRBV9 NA TGTGCCAGCAGCGCCTTCGCGTCTCAATTTTCCGGAGCTTTCTTT CASSAFASQFSGAFF
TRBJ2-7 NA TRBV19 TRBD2 TGTGCCAGTAGTATCAGGACTAGCGGGAGGTCTAGCGAGCAGTACTTC CASSIRTSGRSSEQYF
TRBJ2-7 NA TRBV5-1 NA TGCGCCAGCAGCTTGGGTCCCGAGCAGTACTTC CASSLGPEQYF
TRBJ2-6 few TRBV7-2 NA TGTGCCAGCAGCCCAGACGGACAGACTATCTCTGGGGCCAACGTCCTGACTTTC CASSPDGQTISGANVLTF
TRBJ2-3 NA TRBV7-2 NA TGTGCCAGCAGCCAATACGCTAGCACAGATACGCAGTATTTT CASSQYASTDTQYF
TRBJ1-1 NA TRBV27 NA TGTGCCAGCAGTTACCGGGTTGACACTGAAGCTTTCTTT CASSYRVDTEAFF
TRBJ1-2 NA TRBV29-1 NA TGCAGCGCCGCGGCGGGACTCCTTAACTATGGCTACACCTTC CSAAAGLLNYGYTF
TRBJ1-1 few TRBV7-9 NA TGTGCCAGCAGCCTAGCCGCTGAAGCTTTCTTT CASSLAAEAFF
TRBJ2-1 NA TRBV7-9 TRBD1 TGTGCCAGCAGCTTATCTGCAGGGGGCACGATGGGTGAGCAGTTCTTC CASSLSAGGTMGEQFF
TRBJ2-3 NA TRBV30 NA TGTGCCTGGAGTGCTGGGACCTGGGCGCAGTATTTT CAWSAGTWAQYF
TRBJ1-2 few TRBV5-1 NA TGCGCCAGCAGCTTACCTGACGGCCCGGGAGGCTACACCTTC CASSLPDGPGGYTF
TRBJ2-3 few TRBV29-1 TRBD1 TGCAGCGTTCGTGGGACAGTCACAGATACGCAGTATTTT CSVRGTVTDTQYF
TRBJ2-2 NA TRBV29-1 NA TGCAGCGGGGAGAGCAACACCGGGGAGCTGTTTTTT CSGESNTGELFF
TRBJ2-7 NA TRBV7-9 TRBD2 TGTGCCAGCAGACGAGGACTAGGAGGCTCCTACGAGCAGTACTTC CASRRGLGGSYEQYF
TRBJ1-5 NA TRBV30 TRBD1 TGTGCCTGGAGCCTCCGGGACAGGGGGCCTCCCCAGCATTTT CAWSLRDRGPPQHF
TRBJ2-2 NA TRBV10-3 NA TGTGCCATCAGCCGGGACTCCTTCACCGGGGAGCTGTTTTTT CAISRDSFTGELFF
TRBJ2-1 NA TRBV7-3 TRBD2 TGTGCCAGCAGCCTGGGACTAGCTGATGAGCAGTTCTTC CASSLGLADEQFF
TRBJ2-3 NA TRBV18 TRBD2 TGTGCCAGCTCACCACCGTCACTAGCGGGAGCAGATACGCAGTATTTT CASSPPSLAGADTQYF
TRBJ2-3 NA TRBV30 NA TGTGCCTGGAGTGTGGCTAGCACAGATACGCAGTATTTT CAWSVASTDTQYF
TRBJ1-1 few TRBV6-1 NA TGTGCCAGCGTTACCGGGACGTCCCTCAGCACTGAAGCTTTCTTT CASVTGTSLSTEAFF
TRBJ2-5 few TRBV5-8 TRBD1 TGTGCCAGCAGCTTGGGGGGGACAGGGACGGAGACCCAGTACTTC CASSLGGTGTETQYF
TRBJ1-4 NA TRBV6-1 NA TGTGCCAGCACCCCCCGGCCGAGCGGGAATGAAAAACTGTTTTTT CASTPRPSGNEKLFF
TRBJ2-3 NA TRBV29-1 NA TGCAGCGTTGGGCTGATCCTCGCGGATACGCAGTATTTT CSVGLILADTQYF
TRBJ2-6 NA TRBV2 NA TGTGCCAGCAGGAGGGACCCATGGAGCTCTGGGGCCAACGTCCTGACTTTC CASRRDPWSSGANVLTF
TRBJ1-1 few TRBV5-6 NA TGTGCCAGCAGCCGACCTGAAAGTACCACTGAAGCTTTCTTT CASSRPESTTEAFF
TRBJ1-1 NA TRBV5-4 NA TGTGCCAGCAGCCGTCTGTATTATACTTTGAACACTGAAGCTTTCTTT CASSRLYYTLNTEAFF
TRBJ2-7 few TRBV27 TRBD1 TGTGCCAGCAGTTGGGACAGGGGAGAGGTGCAGTACTTC CASSWDRGEVQYF
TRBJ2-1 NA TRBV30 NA TGTGCCTGGAATCTCAAACGGACCGGCGGCTACAATGAGCAGTTCTTC CAWNLKRTGGYNEQFF
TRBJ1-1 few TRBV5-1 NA TGCGCCAGCAGCTTGGAGCAAAACACTGAAGCTTTCTTT CASSLEQNTEAFF
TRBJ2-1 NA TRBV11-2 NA TGTGCCAGCAGCCGCGGACCGGCACATGAGCAGTTCTTC CASSRGPAHEQFF
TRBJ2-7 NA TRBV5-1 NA TGCGCCACCCGGACAGACCAAACCTACGAGCAGTACTTC CATRTDQTYEQYF
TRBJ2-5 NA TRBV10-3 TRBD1 TGTGCCATCAGCAAGGGACAGGGGGGTCAAGAGACCCAGTACTTC CAISKGQGGQETQYF
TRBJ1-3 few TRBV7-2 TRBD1 TGTGCCAGCAGCTCGTGGACAGGGGGCATCTCTGGAAACACCATATATTTT CASSSWTGGISGNTIYF
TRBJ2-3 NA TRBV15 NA TGTGCCACCAGCAGAGGGGGTAGCACAGATACGCAGTATTTT CATSRGGSTDTQYF
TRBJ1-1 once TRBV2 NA TGTGCCAGCAGTGAAGGGAACACTGAAGCTTTCTTT CASSEGNTEAFF
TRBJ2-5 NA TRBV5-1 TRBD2 TGCGCCAGCAGCTTGGGTCTAGCGGGACCCGGAGAGACCCAGTACTTC CASSLGLAGPGETQYF
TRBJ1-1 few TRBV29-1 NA TGCAGCGTTGAGTCTTATAAGGACACTGAAGCTTTCTTT CSVESYKDTEAFF
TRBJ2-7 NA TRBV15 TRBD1 TGTGCCACCAAACTATGGGTGACAGGGAAGGACGAGCAGTACTTC CATKLWVTGKDEQYF